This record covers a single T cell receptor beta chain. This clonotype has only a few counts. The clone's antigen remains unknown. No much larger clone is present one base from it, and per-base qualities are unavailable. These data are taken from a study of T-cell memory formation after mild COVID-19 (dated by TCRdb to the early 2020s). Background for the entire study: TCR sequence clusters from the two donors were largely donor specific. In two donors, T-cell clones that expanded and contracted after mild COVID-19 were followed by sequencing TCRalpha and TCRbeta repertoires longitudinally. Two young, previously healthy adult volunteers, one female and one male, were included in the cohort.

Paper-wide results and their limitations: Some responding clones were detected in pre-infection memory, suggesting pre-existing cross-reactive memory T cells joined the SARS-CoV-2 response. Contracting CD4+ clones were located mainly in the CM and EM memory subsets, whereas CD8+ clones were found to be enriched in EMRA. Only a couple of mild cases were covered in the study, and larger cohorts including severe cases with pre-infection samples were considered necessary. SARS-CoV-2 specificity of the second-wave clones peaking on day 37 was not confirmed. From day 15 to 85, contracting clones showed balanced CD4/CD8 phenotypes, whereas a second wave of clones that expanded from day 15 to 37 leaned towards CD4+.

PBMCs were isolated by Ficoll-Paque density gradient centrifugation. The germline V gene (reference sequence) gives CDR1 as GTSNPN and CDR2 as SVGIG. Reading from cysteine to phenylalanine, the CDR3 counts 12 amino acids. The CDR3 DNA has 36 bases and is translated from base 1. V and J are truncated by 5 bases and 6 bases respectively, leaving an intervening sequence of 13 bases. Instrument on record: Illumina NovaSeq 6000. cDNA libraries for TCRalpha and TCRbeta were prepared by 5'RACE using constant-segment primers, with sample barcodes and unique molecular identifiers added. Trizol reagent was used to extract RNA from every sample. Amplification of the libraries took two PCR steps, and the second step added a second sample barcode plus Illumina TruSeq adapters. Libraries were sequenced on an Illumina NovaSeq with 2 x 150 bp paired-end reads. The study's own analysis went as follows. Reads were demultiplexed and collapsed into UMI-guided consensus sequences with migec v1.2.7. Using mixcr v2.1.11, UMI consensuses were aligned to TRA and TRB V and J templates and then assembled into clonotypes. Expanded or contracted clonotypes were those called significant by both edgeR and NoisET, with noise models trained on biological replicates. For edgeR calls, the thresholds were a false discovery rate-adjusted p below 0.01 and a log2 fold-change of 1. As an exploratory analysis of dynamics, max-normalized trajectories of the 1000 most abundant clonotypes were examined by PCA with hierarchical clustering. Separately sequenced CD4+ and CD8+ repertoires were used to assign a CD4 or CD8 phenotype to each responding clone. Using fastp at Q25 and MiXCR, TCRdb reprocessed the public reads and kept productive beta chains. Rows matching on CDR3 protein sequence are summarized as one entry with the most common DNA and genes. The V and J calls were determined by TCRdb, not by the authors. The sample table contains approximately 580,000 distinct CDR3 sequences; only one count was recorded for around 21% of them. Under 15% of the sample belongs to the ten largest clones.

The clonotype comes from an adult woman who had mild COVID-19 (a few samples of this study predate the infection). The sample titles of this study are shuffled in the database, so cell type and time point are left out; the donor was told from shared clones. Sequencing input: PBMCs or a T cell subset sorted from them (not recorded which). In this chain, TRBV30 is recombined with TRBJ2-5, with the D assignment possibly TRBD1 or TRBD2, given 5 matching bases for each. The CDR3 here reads CAWGTSGKTQYF. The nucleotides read TGTGCCTGGGGGACGTCCGGGAAGACCCAGTACTTC.